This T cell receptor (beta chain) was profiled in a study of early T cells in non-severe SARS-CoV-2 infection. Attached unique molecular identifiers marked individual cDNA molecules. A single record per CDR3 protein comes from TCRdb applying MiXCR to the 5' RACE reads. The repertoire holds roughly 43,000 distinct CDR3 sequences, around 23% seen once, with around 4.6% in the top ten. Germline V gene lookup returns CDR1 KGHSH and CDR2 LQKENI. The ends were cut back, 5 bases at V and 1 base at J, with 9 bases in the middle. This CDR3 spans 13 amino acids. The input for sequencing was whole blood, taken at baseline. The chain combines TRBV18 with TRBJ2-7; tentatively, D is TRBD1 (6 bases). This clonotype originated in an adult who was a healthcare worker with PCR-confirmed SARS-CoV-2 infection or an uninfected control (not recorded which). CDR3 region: CASSEGQSYEQYF. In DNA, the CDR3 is TGTGCCAGCTCAGAAGGACAGTCCTACGAGCAGTACTTC.